Below are 30 T cell receptor beta chains sequenced from a single sample in a study of cytomegalovirus exposure and HLA in healthy donors. The PCR was carried out with 60 Vbeta primers and 13 Jbeta primers. Method: immunoSEQ multiplex PCR; TCRdb's copy keeps in-frame clones and lacks some. The table counts some 80,000 clones; approximately 13% lies in the top ten. The sample was PBMCs. The receptors were gathered from a man aged 45 to 65 in good health and CMV-seropositive.

The chain joins TRBV5-1 to TRBJ2-5; 8 nucleotides match TRBD2. V was pared by 5 bases and J by 5 bases, with 2 bases of the junction left unmatched. Germline lookup yields CDR1 SGHRS and CDR2 YFSETQ. The CDR3 loop spans 12 amino acids. In nucleotides, the CDR3 is TGCGCCAGCAGAAGCGGGAGTGAGACCCAGTACTTC. This encodes CASRSGSETQYF. The full variable domain, with the rest looked up from reference TRBV5-1 and TRBJ2-5, is KAGVTQTPRYLIKTRGQQVTLSCSPISGHRSVSWYQQTPGQGLQFLFEYFSETQRNKGNFPGRFSGRQFSNSRSEMNVSTLELGDSALYLCASRSGSETQYFGPGTRLLVL.

Here the CDR3 DNA reads TGTGCCAGCAGCTTAGCCTTTGTGGGACAACTGAACACTGAAGCTTTCTTT. Amino acid sequence: CASSLAFVGQLNTEAFF. The rearrangement joins TRBV7-8 to TRBJ1-1, with D possibly TRBD1 on 6 matching bases. Germline CDR1 reads SGHVS; CDR2 reads FQNEAQ. This CDR3 contains 17 residues. The germline V and J ends were trimmed by 0 bases and 0 bases, with 14 bases remaining between them. Full variable domain (rest looked up from reference TRBV7-8 and TRBJ1-1): GAGVSQSPRYKVAKRGQDVALRCDPISGHVSLFWYQQALGQGPEFLTYFQNEAQLDKSGLPSDRFFAERPEGSVSTLKIQRTQQEDSAVYLCASSLAFVGQLNTEAFFGQGTRLTVV.

The chain links TRBV11-2 to TRBJ2-1; the match to TRBD2 covers 11 bases. Germline V gene sequence: CDR1 SGHAT, CDR2 FQNNGV. This CDR3 has 15 residues. The V segment lost 5 bases and the J segment 10 bases; nucleotides outside the gene matches: 10. This chain's CDR3 is CASSVTSGASGEQFF. CDR3 DNA sequence: TGTGCCAGCAGCGTGACTAGCGGGGCATCCGGGGAGCAGTTCTTC. Looking up the rest from reference TRBV11-2 and TRBJ2-1 gives the full variable domain: EAGVAQSPRYKIIEKRQSVAFWCNPISGHATLYWYQQILGQGPKLLIQFQNNGVVDDSQLPKDRFSAERLKGVDSTLKIQPAKLEDSAVYLCASSVTSGASGEQFFGPGTRLTVL.

The chain uses TRBV5-1 and TRBJ2-1; 14 positions agree with TRBD2. CDR1 is SGHRS, CDR2 YFSETQ, per germline. The V and J ends lost 4 bases and 10 bases, in that order; junction bases with no gene match: 10. This CDR3 contains 16 residues. The CDR3 DNA reads as TGCGCCAGCAGCACTACCGGGACTAGCGGGGGCTTGGAGCAGTTCTTC. Protein sequence: CASSTTGTSGGLEQFF.

This chain joins TRBV7-9 and TRBJ2-7; possible D gene TRBD2, 6 bases. V was cut by 4 bases and J by 11 bases, with 18 bases left in between. The CDR3 contains 13 residues. The V gene's germline CDR1 is SEHNR and CDR2 FQNEAQ (reference sequence). CDR3 coding DNA: TGTGCCAGCAGCTGGGGTCAAAACGGGGAGGAGTACGTC. Translating it yields CASSWGQNGEEYV.

V and J are TRBV10-2 and TRBJ2-7, with 9 positions matching TRBD1. The CDR3 loop spans 15 amino acids. Germline V gene sequence: CDR1 WSHSY, CDR2 SAAADI. Germline trimming cut 3 bases from V and 5 bases from J; bases unmatched to any gene: 8. DNA for the CDR3: TGCGCCAGCAGTGAACCACAGGGGGCGATACACGAGCAGTACGTC. The encoded protein is CASSEPQGAIHEQYV.

The chain joins TRBV5-3 to TRBJ1-5; a weak D match, TRBD1 (5 bases). TRBV5-3 is treated as an ORF (open reading frame) with a function not yet certain. The CDR3 sequence is 12 residues long. The V end was cut by 0 bases, the J end by 7 bases, with 5 bases between. The CDR3 region is CARSLGGQPQHF. The CDR3 DNA reads TGTGCCAGAAGCTTGGGGGGCCAGCCCCAGCATTTT.

The CDR3 reads CASSFLSGTGSGGYTF. The CDR3 DNA is TGTGCCAGCAGCTTCTTATCCGGGACAGGGTCTGGTGGCTACACCTTC. This rearrangement joins TRBV7-9 to TRBJ1-2; 9 bases match TRBD1. The V gene's germline CDR1 is SEHNR and CDR2 FQNEAQ (reference sequence). V was pared by 3 bases and J by 7 bases, with 12 bases of the junction left unmatched. This CDR3 comprises 16 residues.

The genes are TRBV5-1 and TRBJ1-1, with 8 positions matching TRBD1. Germline V gives CDR1 SGHRS, CDR2 YFSETQ. The CDR3 spans 16 residues. V shed 4 bases, J shed 0 bases, and the junction held 8 bases outside the gene matches. CDR3 residues: CASSVQGVSMNTEAFF. CDR3 coding DNA: TGCGCCAGCAGCGTACAGGGGGTGTCTATGAACACTGAAGCTTTCTTT.

This rearrangement joins TRBV5-4 to TRBJ1-4; D ambiguous. This CDR3 comprises 15 residues. Germline V gene data show CDR1 as SGHNT and CDR2 as YYREEE (reference sequence). The V end lost 0 bases, the J end lost 7 bases, and 13 bases lay between the germline ends. The CDR3 is CASSLGPAEGEKLFF. CDR3 DNA: TGTGCCAGCAGCTTGGGACCGGCGGAAGGTGAAAAACTGTTTTTT. The full variable domain, its missing parts supplied by reference TRBV5-4 and TRBJ1-4, is ETGVTQSPTHLIKTRGQQVTLRCSSQSGHNTVSWYQQALGQGPQFIFQYYREEENGRGNFPPRFSGLQFPNYSSELNVNALELDDSALYLCASSLGPAEGEKLFFGSGTQLSVL.

The chain links TRBV6-4 to TRBJ2-7, with 8 bases aligning to TRBD2. Germline V gene data show CDR1 as MRHNA and CDR2 as SNTAGT. Germline trimming cut 11 bases from V and 5 bases from J; bases unmatched to any gene: 20. The CDR3 covers 16 residues. CDR3 sequence: CARGDGGGRAVNEQYV. Here the CDR3 DNA reads TGTGCCCGTGGGGACGGGGGGGGCCGGGCGGTGAACGAGCAGTACGTC.

Written as DNA, the CDR3 is TGTGCCAGCAGCCAAGGAGGGTTCAATCAGCCCCAGCATTTT. It codes for CASSQGGFNQPQHF. J is TRBJ1-5 and V is TRBV7-9; no clear D. V gave up 5 bases and J gave up 3 bases, with 11 bases separating them. There are 14 residues in the CDR3. The germline CDR1 and CDR2 sequences are SEHNR and FQNEAQ (reference sequence).

V usage is TRBV9 and J usage is TRBJ2-1, with 13 bases matching TRBD2. After removal of 4 bases from V and 7 bases from J, the junction contained 5 bases not matched to a gene. Germline-derived CDR1 and CDR2 are SGDLS and YYNGEE. The CDR3 is 15 amino acids. CDR3 in DNA: TGTGCCAGCAGCCGGTCGGGACTAGCGGGGAATGAGCAGTTCTTC. As protein: CASSRSGLAGNEQFF.

The chain uses TRBV7-2 and TRBJ1-5, with D unresolved. Germline V gives CDR1 SGHTA, CDR2 FQGNSA. V lost 9 bases and J lost 7, with 16 bases in between. This CDR3 contains 13 residues. CDR3 DNA sequence: TGTGCCAGTGGGCTGGTGACGGAACAGCCCCAGCATTTT. Its translation is CASGLVTEQPQHF.

The chain uses TRBV5-6 and TRBJ1-1, with 8 bases matching TRBD1. V was clipped by 1 base and J by 5 bases; unmatched bases: 4. This CDR3 is built from 14 residues. Germline CDR1 and CDR2: SGHDT and YYEEEE. CDR3 sequence (DNA): TGTGCCAGCAGCTTGCTGGACAGGGAAACTGAAGCTTTCTTT. This gives the protein CASSLLDRETEAFF.

This clone is classed as medium-sized by frequency. V and J are TRBV10-2 and TRBJ1-2; 7 nucleotides match TRBD1. This CDR3 is 13 amino acids long. In germline, CDR1 is WSHSY, CDR2 SAAADI. V shed 2 bases, J shed 8 bases, and the junction held 5 bases outside the gene matches. The CDR3 loop reads CASSEDRERGYTF. The CDR3 DNA reads TGCGCCAGCAGTGAGGACAGGGAGAGAGGCTACACCTTC.

V gene TRBV29-1 combines with J gene TRBJ2-5, with D perhaps matching TRBD1 (6 bases). The CDR3 is 13 amino acids. CDR1 is SQVTM and CDR2 is ANQGSEA in the germline V gene. Trimming removed 4 bases from V and 5 bases from J, with 14 bases in between. The CDR3 region is CSVGQAVWETQYF. As DNA, the CDR3 is TGCAGCGTTGGACAGGCCGTGTGGGAGACCCAGTACTTC.

The chain couples TRBV29-1 to TRBJ1-3, with D possibly matching TRBD1 (5 bases). Trimming took 4 bases from V and 1 from J, leaving 11 bases between them. Looked up from germline, CDR1 is SQVTM and CDR2 is ANQGSEA. The CDR3 runs to 14 residues. CDR3 DNA sequence: TGCAGCGTTGCCGTGGGGCCTTCTGGAAACACCATATATTTT. Protein product: CSVAVGPSGNTIYF.

The V call is TRBV9, the J call TRBJ2-5, with 8 bases aligning to TRBD2. The trim removed 3 bases at V and 2 bases at J, leaving 12 bases unmatched. Germline values: CDR1 SGDLS, CDR2 YYNGEE. This CDR3 has 17 amino acids. The CDR3 DNA is TGTGCCAGCAGCGCCGGGACCCAGCGGGGGATACAAGAGACCCAGTACTTC. This translates into CASSAGTQRGIQETQYF.

This rearrangement joins TRBV6-1 to TRBJ1-4, with 8 bases matching TRBD1. V lost 4 bases to trimming and J lost 5 bases; unmatched junction nucleotides: 6. This CDR3 comprises 15 residues. CDR1 and CDR2 from the germline V gene are MNHNS and SASEGT. The CDR3 loop is CASSVGQGLNEKLFF. The DNA of the CDR3 is TGTGCCAGCAGTGTCGGACAGGGTCTCAATGAAAAACTGTTTTTT.

The chain employs TRBV5-1 and TRBJ1-2; D may be TRBD1 (6 bases). Trimming took off 6 bases at V and 8 bases at J, with 26 bases between the two ends. CDR1 is SGHRS and CDR2 is YFSETQ in the germline V gene. The CDR3 consists of 16 residues. The CDR3 protein is CASKAMAGASREGYTF. The CDR3 nucleotides read TGCGCCAGCAAAGCGATGGCAGGGGCGAGTAGAGAAGGCTACACCTTC.

The chain joins TRBV6-1 to TRBJ1-2, with TRBD1 identical over 8 bases. CDR3 size: 12 residues. Trimming cost V 3 bases and J 6 bases; bases outside gene matches: 0. The germline V gene encodes CDR1 MNHNS and CDR2 SASEGT. The chain's CDR3 is CASSETGDGYTF. In DNA, the CDR3 is TGTGCCAGCAGTGAGACAGGGGATGGCTACACCTTC.

The chain is built from TRBV5-4 and TRBJ2-7; 7 bases line up with TRBD1. The CDR3 is made up of 14 amino acids. Germline CDR1 is SGHNT and CDR2 is YYREEE (reference sequence). Trimming removed 2 bases from V and 2 bases from J; junction bases left unmatched: 4. CDR3 region: CASSFRDRPYEQYF. As DNA, the CDR3 is TGTGCCAGCAGCTTCCGGGACAGACCCTACGAGCAGTACTTC.

Written as DNA, the CDR3 is TGTGCCAGCAGTTACGGGCAGCGGGGGGCGGGAGATACGCAGTATTTT. It is translated as CASSYGQRGAGDTQYF. The chain links TRBV6-6 to TRBJ2-3, with TRBD2 identical over 9 bases. The CDR3 runs to 16 residues. Germline-derived CDR1 and CDR2 are MNHNY and SVGAGI (reference sequence). V trimming: 2 bases; J trimming: 5 bases; junction bases outside the gene matches: 8.

The chain combines TRBV11-3 with TRBJ2-3; 10 bases match TRBD2. This CDR3 is 16 amino acids long. From germline, CDR1 is SGHNT and CDR2 YENEEA. V shed 2 bases and J 6 bases; nucleotides not matched to a gene: 8. In DNA form, the CDR3 reads TGTGCCAGCAGCTTAAACCAGCGGGGGGGCCGGGATACGCAGTATTTT. It yields the protein CASSLNQRGGRDTQYF.

The CDR3 DNA follows: TGTGCCAGTAGTCCGGGAAGCAGCTCTGGGGCCAACGTCCTGACTTTC. Encoded protein: CASSPGSSSGANVLTF. The chain joins TRBV19 to TRBJ2-6; perhaps TRBD2 as D (5 bases). The V gene's germline CDR1 is LNHDA and CDR2 SQIVND (reference sequence). The germline V and J ends were trimmed by 5 bases and 0 bases, with 11 bases remaining between them. This CDR3 has 16 amino acids.

The rearrangement uses TRBV19 and TRBJ1-5; TRBD1 aligns across 7 bases. The germline gives CDR1 LNHDA, CDR2 SQIVND (reference sequence). This CDR3 contains 14 residues. J lost 5 bases, V lost 4 bases, and 5 bases had no gene match. The CDR3 here is CASSTRQGDQPQHF. The CDR3 DNA follows: TGTGCCAGTAGTACACGACAGGGAGATCAGCCCCAGCATTTT. The complete variable domain, with remaining parts taken from reference TRBV19 and TRBJ1-5, reads DGGITQSPKYLFRKEGQNVTLSCEQNLNHDAMYWYRQDPGQGLRLIYYSQIVNDFQKGDIAEGYSVSREKKESFPLTVTSAQKNPTAFYLCASSTRQGDQPQHFGDGTRLSIL.

The chain joins TRBV5-1 to TRBJ1-1; 7 bases align to TRBD1. V dropped 5 bases and J dropped 6; count of bases not matched to a gene: 10. The CDR3 runs 14 residues. Germline-derived CDR1 and CDR2 are SGHRS and YFSETQ. The CDR3 here is CASRASTGAPEAFF. The CDR3 nucleotides read TGCGCCAGCAGGGCTTCTACAGGGGCCCCTGAAGCTTTCTTT.

The gene calls are TRBV28 and TRBJ2-5, with D perhaps matching TRBD1 (6 bases). CDR1 and CDR2 from the germline V gene are MDHEN and SYDVKM. CDR3 length: 13 residues. Trimming cost V 5 bases and J 2 bases, with 9 bases left between them. As DNA, the CDR3 is TGTGCCAGCAGTAGACAGGTTCAAGAGACCCAGTACTTC. Its protein is CASSRQVQETQYF.

J is TRBJ2-7 and V is TRBV10-2, with a possible D match to TRBD2 (5 bases). CDR1 WSHSY and CDR2 SAAADI come from the germline V gene. The CDR3 spans 15 residues. V was pared by 3 bases and J by 0 bases, with 12 bases between. CDR3 DNA sequence: TGCGCCAGCAGTGATAGCAGGAGGAGCTCCTACGAGCAGTACGTC. This gives the protein CASSDSRRSSYEQYV.